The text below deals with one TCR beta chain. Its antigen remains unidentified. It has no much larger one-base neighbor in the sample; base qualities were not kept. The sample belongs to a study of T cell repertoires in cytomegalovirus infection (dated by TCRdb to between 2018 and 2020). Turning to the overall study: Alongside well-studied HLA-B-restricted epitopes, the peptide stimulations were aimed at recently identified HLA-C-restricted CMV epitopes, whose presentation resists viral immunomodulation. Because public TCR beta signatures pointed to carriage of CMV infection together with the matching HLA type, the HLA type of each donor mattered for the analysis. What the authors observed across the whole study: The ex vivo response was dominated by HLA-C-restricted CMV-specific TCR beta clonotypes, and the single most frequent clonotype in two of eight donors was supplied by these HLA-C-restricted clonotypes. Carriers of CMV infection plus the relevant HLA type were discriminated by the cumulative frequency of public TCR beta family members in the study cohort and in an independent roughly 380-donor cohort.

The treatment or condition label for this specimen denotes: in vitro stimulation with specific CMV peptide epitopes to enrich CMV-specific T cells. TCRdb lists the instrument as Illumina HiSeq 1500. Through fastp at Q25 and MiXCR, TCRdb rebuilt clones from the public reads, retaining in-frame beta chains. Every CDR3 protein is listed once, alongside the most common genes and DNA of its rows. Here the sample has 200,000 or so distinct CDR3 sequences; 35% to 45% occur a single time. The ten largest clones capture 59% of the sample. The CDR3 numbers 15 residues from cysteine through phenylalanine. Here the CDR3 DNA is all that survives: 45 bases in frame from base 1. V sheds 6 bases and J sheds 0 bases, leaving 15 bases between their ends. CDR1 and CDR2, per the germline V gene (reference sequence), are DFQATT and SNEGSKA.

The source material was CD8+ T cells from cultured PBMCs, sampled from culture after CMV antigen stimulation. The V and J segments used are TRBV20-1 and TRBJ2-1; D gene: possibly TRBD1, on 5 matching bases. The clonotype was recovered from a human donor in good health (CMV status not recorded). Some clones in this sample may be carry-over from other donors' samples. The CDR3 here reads CSATQGITSYNEQFF. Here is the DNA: TGCAGTGCAACTCAGGGAATTACCTCCTACAATGAGCAGTTCTTC.